Described below is a single T cell receptor (beta chain) sequence and its context. Its antigen is unidentified. The record originates from a study of cytomegalovirus exposure and HLA in healthy donors. As for the study in general: HLA-typed donors were the source of around 87 million unique TCRs, which an early data release held.

Points from the study as a whole: An apparent linkage of common viral pathogens to several of the most significant clusters emerged in a later analysis.

CDR1 and CDR2 from the germline V gene are MRHNA and SNTAGT. Trimming took 2 bases from V and 5 from J, leaving 24 bases between them. This CDR3 is 19 amino acids long. Amplification used 60 Vbeta primers and 13 Jbeta primers. In the original workflow: In a later analysis, around 10 million of 60 million to 80 million unique beta chains occurred in at least two donors. Assay: immunoSEQ multiplex PCR; the TCRdb copy retains only in-frame clones and omits some. V and J calls and clone size are as listed in that table; D and trimming were resolved from the DNA. The data contain 150,000 or so clones, around three quarters of them singletons.

Sequenced material: PBMCs. The chain combines TRBV6-4 with TRBJ1-4; a weak D match, TRBD1 (6 bases). This receptor was obtained from a man aged 50 to 60 in good health and CMV-seropositive. CDR3 nucleotides: TGTGCCAGCAGTGACAAAGGGCAGGGGATTTACGGGGAGAATGAAAAACTGTTTTTT. Translation gives CASSDKGQGIYGENEKLFF.